Following are 14 T cell receptor beta chains from one sample sequenced in a study of T cells after yellow fever vaccination. TCRdb independently ran MiXCR on the 5' RACE reads; one entry per CDR3 protein. The table lists roughly 310,000 distinct CDR3 sequences, more than 3% of them singletons. Sequencing was performed on PBMCs, taken on the day of the yellow fever booster vaccination. These receptors were taken from a man aged 18 to 35 who received the YFV17D yellow fever vaccine.

This clonotype was counted many times. The chain recombines TRBV15 with TRBJ1-2, with no clear D. CDR1 is LNHNV and CDR2 is YYDKDF in the germline V gene (reference sequence). CDR3 length: 11 amino acids. V gave up 1 base and J gave up 7 bases, with 4 bases separating them. The CDR3: CATSRGGGYTF. CDR3 in DNA: TGTGCCACCAGCAGAGGGGGTGGCTACACCTTC.

This rearrangement joins TRBV20-1 to TRBJ1-1; tentatively, D is TRBD1 (6 bases). The CDR3 totals 14 residues. Per germline, CDR1 DFQATT and CDR2 SNEGSKA (reference sequence). Trimming took off 5 bases at V and 1 base at J, with 14 bases between the two ends. CDR3 residues: CSARKGDGNTEAFF. In DNA form, the CDR3 reads TGCAGTGCTCGCAAGGGGGACGGGAACACTGAAGCTTTCTTT.

The chain recombines TRBV28 with TRBJ2-5, with D possibly being TRBD1 (6 bases). The CDR3 length is 15 residues. Germline loops: CDR1 MDHEN, CDR2 SYDVKM. V shed 10 bases and J shed 1 base, with 19 bases lying between them. In DNA, the CDR3 is TGTGCCACCTCCTCAGGACAGAACCGCCAAGAGACCCAGTACTTC. It is translated as CATSSGQNRQETQYF.

This clonotype was observed many times. CDR3 protein: CASSLGASGVETQYF. Here the CDR3 DNA reads TGTGCCAGCAGCTTAGGGGCCAGCGGGGTGGAGACCCAGTACTTC. This chain connects TRBV7-9 to TRBJ2-5, with 7 bases matching TRBD2. Germline V CDR1 and CDR2: SEHNR, FQNEAQ (reference sequence). V trimming: 1 base; J trimming: 5 bases; junction bases outside the gene matches: 7. This CDR3 has 15 amino acids.

The sample holds many counts of this clonotype. The gene calls are TRBV9 and TRBJ2-7; D call uncertain. V lost 0 bases and J lost 0, with 7 bases in between. Germline V gene data show CDR1 as SGDLS and CDR2 as YYNGEE. This CDR3 has 14 residues. The CDR3: CASSVGSPSYEQYF. CDR3 coding DNA: TGTGCCAGCAGCGTAGGGTCCCCCTCCTACGAGCAGTACTTC.

The genes are TRBV12-3 or TRBV12-4 and TRBJ2-1; either TRBD1 or TRBD2 may supply D (6 bases each). With 0 bases removed from V and 10 bases from J, the gap between germline ends came to 13 bases. The CDR3 sequence is 14 residues long. The CDR3 here is CASSLAGGPVEQFF. The CDR3 nucleotides are TGTGCCAGCAGTTTAGCGGGGGGCCCCGTGGAGCAGTTCTTC.

V gene TRBV20-1 combines with J gene TRBJ2-7; either TRBD1 or TRBD2 may supply D (6 bases each). In germline, CDR1 is DFQATT, CDR2 SNEGSKA (reference sequence). With 6 bases removed from V and 6 bases from J, the gap between germline ends came to 18 bases. The CDR3 sequence is 13 residues long. The chain's CDR3 is CSAREGGIFEQYV. The CDR3 bases are TGCAGTGCCCGAGAGGGGGGCATTTTCGAGCAGTACGTC.

This clonotype was seen repeatedly, ten times or more. The V gene is TRBV5-1, the J gene TRBJ2-7; the match to TRBD2 covers 7 bases. The trim removed 2 bases at V and 6 bases at J, leaving 11 bases unmatched. CDR1 is SGHRS and CDR2 is YFSETQ in the germline V gene. This CDR3 is built from 15 residues. CDR3 protein: CASSFVPGRESEQYF. DNA for the CDR3: TGCGCCAGCAGCTTTGTTCCAGGGAGGGAGAGCGAGCAGTACTTC. Together with reference TRBV5-1 and TRBJ2-7, the CDR3 gives the full variable domain: KAGVTQTPRYLIKTRGQQVTLSCSPISGHRSVSWYQQTPGQGLQFLFEYFSETQRNKGNFPGRFSGRQFSNSRSEMNVSTLELGDSALYLCASSFVPGRESEQYFGPGTRLTVT.

This clonotype was observed at least ten times. This rearrangement joins TRBV29-1 to TRBJ2-1; the D is unclear. Germline V gene lookup returns CDR1 SQVTM and CDR2 ANQGSEA. Trimming pared 6 bases from V and 3 bases from J, leaving 9 bases between. The CDR3 length is 12 residues. CDR3 protein: CSVEASYNEQFF. CDR3 DNA: TGCAGCGTAGAGGCTAGCTACAATGAGCAGTTCTTC.

The chain employs TRBV7-8 and TRBJ2-6; no reliable D call. V lost 8 bases and J lost 4, with 9 bases in between. Per germline, CDR1 SGHVS and CDR2 FQNEAQ. The CDR3 covers 13 residues. CDR3 residues: CASDPPGANVLTF. The CDR3 coding sequence is TGTGCCAGCGACCCCCCCGGGGCCAACGTCCTGACTTTC.

This clonotype showed up many times. V and J are TRBV5-5 and TRBJ1-2; unclear D gene. The CDR3 runs 13 residues. V lost 1 base and J lost 6, with 10 bases in between. Germline V CDR1 and CDR2: SGHKS, YYEKEE (reference sequence). The CDR3 spells CASSLSIEDGYTF. The CDR3 DNA reads as TGTGCCAGCAGCTTGAGTATCGAGGATGGCTACACCTTC.

The gene calls are TRBV6-2 or TRBV6-3 and TRBJ2-7, with no clear D. CDR3 length: 13 residues. Trimming removed 3 bases at V and 3 bases at J, with 9 bases between. Germline assignment: CDR1 MNHEY and CDR2 SVGEGT. As DNA, the CDR3 is TGTGCCAGCAGTTATGTCAGGAACTACGAGCAGTACGTC. Protein sequence: CASSYVRNYEQYV.

At least ten counts were recorded for this clonotype. The chain employs TRBV10-3 and TRBJ2-3; 8 positions match TRBD2. Germline V gives CDR1 ENHRY, CDR2 SYGVKD. The CDR3 loop spans 16 amino acids. J lost 4 bases, V lost 3 bases, and 9 bases had no gene match. The CDR3 reads CAISEFQRGTPDTQYF. In DNA, the CDR3 is TGTGCCATCAGTGAATTCCAGCGGGGGACTCCAGATACGCAGTATTTT.

This clonotype has a count of ten or more. The chain links TRBV4-1 to TRBJ1-1, with 8 nucleotides matching TRBD1. J was trimmed by 1 base and V by 1 base; bases with no gene match: 2. The CDR3 is made up of 15 amino acids. Germline values: CDR1 MGHRA, CDR2 YSYEKL. The DNA of the CDR3 is TGCGCCAGCAGCCAAGTCGACAGGGGGAACACTGAAGCTTTCTTT. As protein: CASSQVDRGNTEAFF.